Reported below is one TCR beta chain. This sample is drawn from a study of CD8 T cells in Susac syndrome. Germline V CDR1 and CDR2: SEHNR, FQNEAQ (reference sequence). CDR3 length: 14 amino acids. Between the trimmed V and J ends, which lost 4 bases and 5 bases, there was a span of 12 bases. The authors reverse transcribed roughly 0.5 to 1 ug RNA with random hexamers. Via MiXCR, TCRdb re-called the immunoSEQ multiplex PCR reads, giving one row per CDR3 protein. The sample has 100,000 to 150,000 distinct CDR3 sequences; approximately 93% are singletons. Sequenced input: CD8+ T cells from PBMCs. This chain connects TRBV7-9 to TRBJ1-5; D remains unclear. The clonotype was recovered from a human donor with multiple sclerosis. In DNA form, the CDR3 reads TGTGCCAGCAGCTCCGAGTCCCCATATCAGCCCCAGCATTTT. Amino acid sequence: CASSSESPYQPQHF.